The 22 T cell receptor beta chains below were found in one sample sequenced in a study of beta chain features in type 1 diabetes. As every portion of the isolated RNA was reverse transcribed, the sequencing read expressed TCRB transcripts. The assay was immunoSEQ multiplex PCR, and TCRdb's table has in-frame clones only and misses some. There are hundreds of thousands of clones in the sample; roughly 15% occur only once, and 0.09% to 0.095% lies in the top ten. Source material: naive CD4+ T cells from blood. The origin of the receptors is a young man in good health.

A few counts support this clone. The chain combines TRBV14 with TRBJ2-7; 8 nucleotides agree with TRBD1. The V gene end was trimmed by 1 base and the J gene end by 3 bases; junction bases not matched to a gene: 14. The CDR3 runs 18 residues. Germline lookup yields CDR1 SGHDN and CDR2 FVKESK. The CDR3 nucleotides read TGTGCCAGCAGCCAAGGGGTCCGCTATGGGACAGGATACTACGAGCAGTACTTC. Amino acids: CASSQGVRYGTGYYEQYF. The full variable domain, rest sourced from reference TRBV14 and TRBJ2-7, is EAGVTQFPSHSVIEKGQTVTLRCDPISGHDNLYWYRRVMGKEIKFLLHFVKESKQDESGMPNNRFLAERTGGTYSTLKVQPAELEDSGVYFCASSQGVRYGTGYYEQYFGPGTRLTVT.

V is TRBV6-5 and J is TRBJ2-5; 8 nucleotides agree with TRBD2. Germline values: CDR1 MNHEY, CDR2 SVGAGI. V lost 5 bases and J lost 3; bases outside the gene matches: 5. The CDR3 has 14 amino acids. The CDR3 is CASSTPGGKETQYF. DNA of the CDR3: TGTGCCAGCAGTACCCCGGGGGGGAAAGAGACCCAGTACTTC.

The chain has TRBV5-1 and TRBJ2-7, with unresolved D. The germline V gene encodes CDR1 SGHRS and CDR2 YFSETQ. Trimming stripped 0 bases from V and 6 bases from J, with 16 bases between. CDR3 size: 15 residues. The CDR3 DNA sequence: TGCGCCAGCAGCTTGGATTCTGGACGGACGTCCGAGCAGTACTTC. Translated, it gives CASSLDSGRTSEQYF.

This clone was found many times. The genes are TRBV7-9 and TRBJ1-6; 7 nucleotides align to TRBD1. V lost 1 base to trimming and J lost 8 bases; unmatched junction nucleotides: 5. There are 15 residues in the CDR3. Germline CDR1 SEHNR, CDR2 FQNEAQ (reference sequence). In DNA form, the CDR3 reads TGTGCCAGCAGCTTAGGGGACAGAGAGCATTCACCCCTCCACTTT. Translation gives CASSLGDREHSPLHF.

This clone turned up a few times. The CDR3 bases are TGTGCCAGCAGCTTGGCACTAGCGGGACCCTACAATGAGCAGTTCTTC. Translating gives CASSLALAGPYNEQFF. The chain combines TRBV5-4 with TRBJ2-1; TRBD2 agrees at 10 bases. CDR3 size: 16 residues. V trimming: 0 bases; J trimming: 2 bases; junction bases outside the gene matches: 2. Germline V lookup: CDR1 SGHNT, CDR2 YYREEE (reference sequence).

This clone was counted only a few times. The V and J genes are TRBV7-3 and TRBJ2-1, with a weak D call TRBD2 (5 bases). Between the trimmed V and J ends, which lost 0 bases and 7 bases, there was a span of 19 bases. In germline, CDR1 is SGHTA, CDR2 FQGTGA. The CDR3 totals 17 residues. The CDR3 sequence: CASSLTESRTRQNEQFF. The CDR3 DNA follows: TGTGCCAGCAGCTTAACCGAGTCCAGGACTCGCCAAAATGAGCAGTTCTTC.

V and J are TRBV7-2 and TRBJ1-2, with 10 nucleotides matching TRBD1. The CDR3 loop spans 13 amino acids. Trimming cost V 8 bases and J 4 bases; bases outside gene matches: 4. Germline values: CDR1 SGHTA, CDR2 FQGNSA. The CDR3 reads CASETGGSYGYTF. The CDR3 DNA reads TGTGCCAGCGAGACAGGGGGCAGCTATGGCTACACCTTC.

This clone was counted only a few times. V gene TRBV9 combines with J gene TRBJ2-1; D not resolved. The V gene lost 7 bases and the J gene lost 0 bases, with 14 bases spanning the gap. This CDR3 is built from 15 residues. CDR1 is SGDLS, CDR2 YYNGEE, per germline. This CDR3 reads CASSFNAASYNEQFF. The CDR3 nucleotides read TGTGCCAGCTCCTTCAACGCTGCCTCCTACAATGAGCAGTTCTTC.

Only a few counts were recorded for this clone. The gene calls are TRBV2 and TRBJ2-3; TRBD1 or TRBD2 may be the D gene (5 bases each). Germline assignment: CDR1 SNHLY and CDR2 FYNNEI. CDR3 length equals 13 residues. V was clipped by 8 bases and J by 4 bases, with 13 bases between them. CDR3 protein: CASVIRDPDTQYF. The CDR3 DNA is TGTGCCAGCGTAATTCGGGACCCAGATACGCAGTATTTT.

This clone was seen only a few times. The chain couples TRBV7-6 to TRBJ2-5; weak D call: TRBD2 (5 bases). Germline-derived CDR1 and CDR2 are SGHVS and FNYEAQ. V dropped 5 bases and J dropped 0 bases, with 10 bases sitting between them. This CDR3 contains 14 residues. The CDR3 DNA sequence: TGTGCCAGCAGCCCCAGGCGGGACCAAGAGACCCAGTACTTC. Translating it yields CASSPRRDQETQYF.

The V gene is TRBV27, the J gene TRBJ2-1; D is possibly TRBD1 or TRBD2 (5 bases each). Germline V gives CDR1 MNHEY, CDR2 SMNVEV (reference sequence). Trimming took off 6 bases at V and 5 bases at J, with 17 bases between the two ends. The CDR3 consists of 15 residues. CDR3 in DNA: TGTGCCAGCAGCACTACCCCCTGGGGACACAATGAGCAGTTCTTC. This gives the protein CASSTTPWGHNEQFF.

This clone has a handful of counts. V gene TRBV30 combines with J gene TRBJ1-1, with 7 positions matching TRBD1. With 4 bases clipped from V and 7 bases from J, the junction kept 9 bases outside the gene matches. The CDR3 contains 13 residues. The germline CDR1 and CDR2 sequences are GTSNPN and SVGIG (reference sequence). The CDR3 nucleotides are TGTGCCTGGAATCCGACAGGGATAGGTGAAGCTTTCTTT. This encodes CAWNPTGIGEAFF.

This clone was seen more than once but under ten times. The chain joins TRBV4-3 to TRBJ1-1; tentatively, D is TRBD1 (6 bases). V gave up 1 base and J gave up 11 bases, with 14 bases separating them. The length of the CDR3 is 13 residues. In germline, CDR1 is LGHNA, CDR2 YSLEER. CDR3 nucleotide sequence: TGCGCCAGCAGCCAAGCGCGGGGGGGCTGGGCTTTCTTT. Translating gives CASSQARGGWAFF.

Regarding this clone: Additional DNA sequences in this sample encode the identical CDR3. The CDR3 sequence is CASSPGLAGGQETQYF. Written as DNA, the CDR3 is TGTGCCAGCAGCCCCGGACTAGCGGGGGGGCAAGAGACCCAGTACTTC. The chain joins TRBV5-6 to TRBJ2-5; 15 bases are shared with TRBD2. After removal of 4 bases from V and 2 bases from J, the junction contained 3 bases not matched to a gene. The CDR3 spans 16 residues. Germline values: CDR1 SGHDT, CDR2 YYEEEE.

This clone was recorded a few times. The chain links TRBV7-2 to TRBJ1-5, with 8 bases that match TRBD1. Germline V gene data show CDR1 as SGHTA and CDR2 as FQGNSA. Trimming at V came to 1 base and at J to 6 bases, leaving 5 bases not matched to a gene. The CDR3 sequence is 15 residues long. CDR3 DNA sequence: TGTGCCAGCAGCTTAGGGACAGGGAGAGGTCAGCCCCAGCATTTT. Encoded protein: CASSLGTGRGQPQHF. Complete variable domain (other parts from reference TRBV7-2 and TRBJ1-5): GAGVSQSPSNKVTEKGKDVELRCDPISGHTALYWYRQSLGQGLEFLIYFQGNSAPDKSGLPSDRFSAERTGGSVSTLTIQRTQQEDSAVYLCASSLGTGRGQPQHFGDGTRLSIL.

This clone was seen a few times. This chain connects TRBV7-9 to TRBJ2-7, with D maybe TRBD1 (6 bases). This CDR3 is built from 15 residues. Deletions cut 5 bases from V and 0 bases from J, with 14 bases between. The V gene's germline CDR1 is SEHNR and CDR2 FQNEAQ (reference sequence). For the CDR3, the DNA is TGTGCCAGCAGCCCCGGGACAAGGGACTCCTACGAGCAGTACTTC. It is translated as CASSPGTRDSYEQYF.

CDR3 loop: CASKPGTVRWYF. In nucleotides, the CDR3 is TGTGCCAGCAAACCCGGGACTGTTAGGTGGTACTTC. The chain carries TRBV28 and TRBJ2-5, with a weak D call TRBD2 (6 bases). The V end lost 7 bases, the J end lost 13 bases, and 19 bases lay between the germline ends. Germline V gene sequence: CDR1 MDHEN, CDR2 SYDVKM. The CDR3 is 12 residues long.

The chain carries TRBV4-1 and TRBJ1-5; the D is unclear. Germline V gene lookup returns CDR1 MGHRA and CDR2 YSYEKL. V shed 0 bases and J shed 1 base, with 10 bases lying between them. The CDR3 extends over 16 amino acids. The CDR3 nucleotides read TGCGCCAGCAGCCAAGATGGCGGCCAAAGCAATCAGCCCCAGCATTTT. The encoded protein is CASSQDGGQSNQPQHF.

This clone was seen only a few times. The same CDR3 also results from other DNA sequences found in this sample. The V gene is TRBV30, the J gene TRBJ1-1; D call uncertain. Germline V gene sequence: CDR1 GTSNPN, CDR2 SVGIG (reference sequence). Between the trimmed V and J ends, which lost 5 bases and 2 bases, there was a span of 6 bases. This CDR3 has 11 residues. In nucleotides, the CDR3 is TGTGCCTGGGCCCCTAACACTGAAGCTTTCTTT. It is translated as CAWAPNTEAFF.

The genes are TRBV10-3 and TRBJ1-6; D unresolved. Germline V CDR1 and CDR2: ENHRY, SYGVKD. There are 15 residues in the CDR3. Trimming removed 0 bases at V and 11 bases at J, with 14 bases between. CDR3 loop: CAISESRRLTPPLHF. In nucleotides, the CDR3 is TGTGCCATCAGTGAGTCGCGGAGATTGACGCCACCCCTCCACTTT.

The genes are TRBV7-3 and TRBJ2-1; no reliable D call. In germline, CDR1 is SGHTA, CDR2 FQGTGA. This CDR3 is built from 14 residues. Trimming pared 2 bases from V and 10 bases from J, leaving 15 bases between. The CDR3 bases are TGTGCCAGCAGCTTAGCCCCATCAGTGTTGGAGCAGTTCTTC. This translates into CASSLAPSVLEQFF.

The chain uses TRBV5-1 and TRBJ1-2; the D gene is possibly TRBD1 (6 bases). V was pared by 4 bases and J by 4 bases, with 8 bases between. This CDR3 region has 12 residues. Germline V lookup: CDR1 SGHRS, CDR2 YFSETQ. CDR3 coding DNA: TGCGCCAGCAGCGCGGACAGCTATGGCTACACCTTC. Its translation is CASSADSYGYTF.